The 19 T cell receptor beta chains below come from one sample, sequenced in a study of type 1 regulatory T cells. From the reads, TCRdb called clonotypes with MiXCR, one entry per CDR3 protein. The table lists around 23,000 distinct CDR3 sequences, around half of them singletons. These receptors have no identified antigens. What was sequenced was cultured T cells, either the whole culture or a sorted T cell fraction (not recorded which). These receptors were collected from a human donor in good health.

This clonotype was found a few times. The chain joins TRBV11-2 to TRBJ2-4; D not certain. Per the germline V gene, CDR1 is SGHAT and CDR2 is FQNNGV. V lost 2 bases and J lost 6, with 8 bases in between. The CDR3 is 13 residues long. The CDR3 protein is CASSLNNRNIQYF. The CDR3 bases are TGTGCCAGCAGCTTAAACAATCGAAACATTCAGTACTTC. Based on the CDR3 plus reference TRBV11-2 and TRBJ2-4, the full variable domain is EAGVAQSPRYKIIEKRQSVAFWCNPISGHATLYWYQQILGQGPKLLIQFQNNGVVDDSQLPKDRFSAERLKGVDSTLKIQPAKLEDSAVYLCASSLNNRNIQYFGAGTRLSVL.

The gene calls are TRBV10-1 and TRBJ2-3, with 7 bases that match TRBD1. V gave up 6 bases and J gave up 2 bases; unmatched junction bases: 8. CDR1 is WNHNN and CDR2 is SYGVQD in the germline V gene (reference sequence). This CDR3 has 15 amino acids. The CDR3 DNA reads TGCGCCAGCAGGGCGGACAGGACGAACACAGATACGCAGTATTTT. This codes for CASRADRTNTDTQYF.

This clonotype was counted many times. The chain recombines TRBV12-3 or TRBV12-4 with TRBJ2-7; D is undetermined. Trimming took 5 bases from V and 3 from J, leaving 11 bases between them. CDR3 length: 13 residues. The CDR3 sequence is CASSRDLGYEQYF. CDR3 bases: TGTGCCAGCAGTCGCGACCTCGGCTACGAGCAGTACTTC.

This chain links TRBV10-3 with TRBJ1-2; TRBD1 aligns across 7 bases. CDR1 ENHRY and CDR2 SYGVKD come from the germline V gene. The CDR3 sequence is 13 residues long. V shed 6 bases and J 8 bases; nucleotides not matched to a gene: 9. CDR3 sequence (DNA): TGTGCCATCAGCCCAACAGGGGTTCACGGCTACACCTTC. Amino acids: CAISPTGVHGYTF.

The chain uses TRBV21-1 and TRBJ1-5; the DNA was not compared with TRBD1, the D call given in the table. TRBV21-1 represents a pseudogene. The CDR3 has 17 residues. The CDR3, as DNA: TGTGCCAGCAGCAGCTCAACCAGGGGTTATAGCAATCAGCCCCAGCATTTT. This codes for CASSSSTRGYSNQPQHF.

The V gene is TRBV2, the J gene TRBJ2-7; 7 bases match TRBD2. Trimming removed 6 bases from V and 6 bases from J; junction bases left unmatched: 8. The CDR3 totals 13 residues. Germline assignment: CDR1 SNHLY and CDR2 FYNNEI. CDR3 amino acids: CASSASLAGEQYF. The CDR3 nucleotides are TGTGCCAGCAGCGCCTCTTTAGCGGGCGAGCAGTACTTC.

In its sample, this clonotype was seen once. The chain joins TRBV12-3 or TRBV12-4 to TRBJ1-5; the match to TRBD1 covers 8 bases. The CDR3 extends over 18 amino acids. The V gene end was trimmed by 1 base and the J gene end by 0 bases; junction bases not matched to a gene: 8. The CDR3 sequence: CASSLGTGLRSSNQPQHF. As DNA, the CDR3 is TGTGCCAGCAGTTTAGGGACAGGGCTTAGGAGTAGCAATCAGCCCCAGCATTTT.

The chain carries TRBV10-3 and TRBJ1-4; D call uncertain. V was cut by 0 bases and J by 5 bases, with 10 bases left in between. Germline loops: CDR1 ENHRY, CDR2 SYGVKD. CDR3 size: 15 residues. The CDR3 region is CAISESGANNEKLFF. The CDR3 coding sequence is TGTGCCATCAGTGAGTCTGGCGCTAACAATGAAAAACTGTTTTTT.

Of note for this clonotype: The junction differs from germline at one of its ends, possibly a read error. The rearrangement links TRBV7-9 to TRBJ2-1; a possible D gene is TRBD2 (6 bases). This CDR3 comprises 15 residues. Germline lookup yields CDR1 SEHNR and CDR2 FQNEAQ (reference sequence). The DNA of the CDR3 is TGTGCCGGCAGCCAAGGAACTGGGGGGAATTATGAGCAGTTCTTC. It is translated as CAGSQGTGGNYEQFF.

The chain uses TRBV7-2 and TRBJ2-3; 7 bases match TRBD2. Germline V gene data show CDR1 as SGHTA and CDR2 as FQGNSA. This CDR3 comprises 14 residues. The V and J ends lost 4 bases and 10 bases, in that order; junction bases with no gene match: 11. CDR3 DNA: TGTGCCAGCAGCTCTAGGGTACTGGCGGGGGCGCAGTATTTT. Translation gives CASSSRVLAGAQYF. Looking up the rest from reference TRBV7-2 and TRBJ2-3 gives the full variable domain: GAGVSQSPSNKVTEKGKDVELRCDPISGHTALYWYRQSLGQGLEFLIYFQGNSAPDKSGLPSDRFSAERTGGSVSTLTIQRTQQEDSAVYLCASSSRVLAGAQYFGPGTRLTVL.

This clonotype was observed a handful of times. J is TRBJ1-1 and V is TRBV11-3, with TRBD1 as a possible D gene (5 bases). The CDR3 totals 17 residues. The germline V gene encodes CDR1 SGHNT and CDR2 YENEEA. V lost 4 bases to trimming and J lost 0 bases, with 18 bases between them. CDR3 sequence (DNA): TGTGCCAGCAGCTCTGCCCGGGGGGGGGAGTTGAACACTGAAGCTTTCTTT. Amino acid sequence: CASSSARGGELNTEAFF.

The table lists this clonotype with a few counts. The genes are TRBV9 and TRBJ2-2, with 10 nucleotides matching TRBD2. CDR1 and CDR2 from the germline V gene are SGDLS and YYNGEE. The CDR3 consists of 15 residues. J lost 1 base, V lost 3 bases, and 0 bases had no gene match. This chain's CDR3 is CASSERGGNTGELFF. CDR3 nucleotides: TGTGCCAGCAGCGAGCGGGGGGGGAACACCGGGGAGCTGTTTTTT.

About this clonotype itself: Being one base from a much bigger clone, this may be a read error. The CDR3 nucleotides are TGTGCCAGCAGCTTGTTACCGGGACTAGCGGGGTGGCTCGAGACCCAGTACTTC. Protein: CASSLLPGLAGWLETQYF. The V gene is TRBV7-8, the J gene TRBJ2-5, with 13 bases lining up with TRBD2. CDR1 is SGHVS and CDR2 is FQNEAQ in the germline V gene. This CDR3 region has 18 residues. J lost 5 bases, V lost 3 bases, and 12 bases had no gene match.

The rearrangement joins TRBV12-3 or TRBV12-4 to TRBJ2-7; perhaps D is TRBD1 or TRBD2 (5 bases each). V lost 5 bases and J lost 6, with 17 bases in between. The CDR3 runs 14 residues. This CDR3 is CASSPPGPALEQYF. CDR3 sequence (DNA): TGTGCCAGCAGTCCTCCGGGACCCGCCCTCGAGCAGTACTTC.

This clonotype was counted at least ten times. This rearrangement joins TRBV20-1 to TRBJ2-1; 7 bases map to TRBD1. The length of the CDR3 is 17 residues. V lost 1 base, J lost 6 bases, and 15 bases stayed unmatched. Germline CDR1 reads DFQATT; CDR2 reads SNEGSKA (reference sequence). CDR3 coding DNA: TGCAGTGCTAGAGGGCCTTCAACTGGACAGGTCGGCAATGAGCAGTTCTTC. It yields the protein CSARGPSTGQVGNEQFF.

The genes are TRBV30 and TRBJ2-3; possible D gene TRBD1, 6 bases. Trimming stripped 5 bases from V and 0 bases from J, with 9 bases between. Germline CDR1 reads GTSNPN; CDR2 reads SVGIG (reference sequence). The CDR3 is made up of 13 amino acids. The CDR3: CAWYRASTDTQYF. The CDR3 DNA sequence: TGTGCCTGGTACAGGGCGAGCACAGATACGCAGTATTTT.

The chain carries TRBV7-2 and TRBJ2-7; 12 nucleotides match TRBD1. V dropped 5 bases and J dropped 6; count of bases not matched to a gene: 14. Germline CDR1 SGHTA, CDR2 FQGNSA. This CDR3 is 17 amino acids long. The CDR3 loop reads CASSPGAYGTGGGEQYF. CDR3 bases: TGTGCCAGCAGCCCTGGTGCGTATGGGACAGGGGGCGGCGAGCAGTACTTC.

J is TRBJ2-6 and V is TRBV4-2; D unclear. The CDR3 has 20 amino acids. Trimming cost V 0 bases and J 0 bases, with 18 bases left between them. Looked up from germline, CDR1 is LGHNA and CDR2 is YNFKEQ. As DNA, the CDR3 is TGTGCCAGCAGCCAAGAAAAAGGGAACCCCTTCAGCTCTGGGGCCAACGTCCTGACTTTC. This gives the protein CASSQEKGNPFSSGANVLTF.

J is TRBJ2-2 and V is TRBV6-1, with D uncertain. Germline CDR1 reads MNHNS; CDR2 reads SASEGT. The V and J ends lost 3 bases and 5 bases respectively, with 16 bases between them. The CDR3 length is 16 residues. The CDR3 sequence: CASSDSLWRRTGELFF. CDR3 nucleotides: TGTGCCAGCAGTGACTCCCTCTGGCGTCGGACCGGGGAGCTGTTTTTT.